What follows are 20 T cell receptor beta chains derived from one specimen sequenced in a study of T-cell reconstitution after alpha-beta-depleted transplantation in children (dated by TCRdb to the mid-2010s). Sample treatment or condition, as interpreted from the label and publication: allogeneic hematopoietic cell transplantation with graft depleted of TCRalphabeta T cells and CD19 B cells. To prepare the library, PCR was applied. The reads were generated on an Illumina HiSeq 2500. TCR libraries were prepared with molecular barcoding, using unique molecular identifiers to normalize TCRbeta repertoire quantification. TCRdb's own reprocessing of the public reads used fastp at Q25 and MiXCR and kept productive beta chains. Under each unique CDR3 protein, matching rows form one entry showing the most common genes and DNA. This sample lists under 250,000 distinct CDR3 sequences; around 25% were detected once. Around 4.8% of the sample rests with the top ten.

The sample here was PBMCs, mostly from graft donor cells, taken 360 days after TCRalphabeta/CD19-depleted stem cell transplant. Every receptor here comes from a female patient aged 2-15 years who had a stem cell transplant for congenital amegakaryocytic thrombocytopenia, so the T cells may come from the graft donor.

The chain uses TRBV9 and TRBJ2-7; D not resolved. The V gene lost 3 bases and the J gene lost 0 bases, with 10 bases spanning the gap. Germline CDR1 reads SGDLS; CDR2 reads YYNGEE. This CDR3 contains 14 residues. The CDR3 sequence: CASSGVENSYEQYF. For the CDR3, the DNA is TGTGCCAGCAGCGGGGTCGAAAACTCCTACGAGCAGTACTTC.

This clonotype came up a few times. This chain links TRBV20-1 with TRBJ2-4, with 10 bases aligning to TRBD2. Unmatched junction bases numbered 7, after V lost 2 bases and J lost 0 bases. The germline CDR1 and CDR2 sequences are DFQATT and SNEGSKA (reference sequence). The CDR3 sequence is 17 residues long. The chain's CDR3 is CSARTRTSGSAKNIQYF. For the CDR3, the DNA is TGCAGTGCTAGAACCCGGACTAGCGGTTCAGCCAAAAACATTCAGTACTTC.

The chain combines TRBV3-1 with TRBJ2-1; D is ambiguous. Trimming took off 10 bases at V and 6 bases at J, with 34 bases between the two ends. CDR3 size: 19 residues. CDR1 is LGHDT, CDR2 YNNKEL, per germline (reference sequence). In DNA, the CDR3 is TGTGCCACCACCAATCAGCTTCCTGGGATGGGCTTCTTTTCCAATGAGCAGTTCTTC. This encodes CATTNQLPGMGFFSNEQFF.

The CDR3 DNA reads TGTGCCACCAGTGGACCGGGACAGGGTTATGAGACCCAGTACTTC. Protein product: CATSGPGQGYETQYF. The chain couples TRBV24-1 to TRBJ2-5, with 9 bases that match TRBD1. CDR3 size: 15 residues. V shed 5 bases and J 5 bases; nucleotides not matched to a gene: 8. Looked up from germline, CDR1 is KGHDR and CDR2 is SFDVKD.

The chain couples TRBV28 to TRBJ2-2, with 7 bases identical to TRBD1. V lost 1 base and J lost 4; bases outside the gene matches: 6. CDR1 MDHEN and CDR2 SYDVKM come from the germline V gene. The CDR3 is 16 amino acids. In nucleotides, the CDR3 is TGTGCCAGCAGTTTATACACAGGGGTCCGCACCGGGGAGCTGTTTTTT. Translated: CASSLYTGVRTGELFF.

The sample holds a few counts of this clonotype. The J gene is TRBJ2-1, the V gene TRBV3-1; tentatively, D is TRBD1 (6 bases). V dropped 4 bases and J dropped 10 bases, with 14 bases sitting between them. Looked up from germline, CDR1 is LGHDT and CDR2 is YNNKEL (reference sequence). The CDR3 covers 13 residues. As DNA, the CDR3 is TGTGCCAGCAGCCCCAGAGGGGGTACGGAGCAGTTCTTC. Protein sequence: CASSPRGGTEQFF.

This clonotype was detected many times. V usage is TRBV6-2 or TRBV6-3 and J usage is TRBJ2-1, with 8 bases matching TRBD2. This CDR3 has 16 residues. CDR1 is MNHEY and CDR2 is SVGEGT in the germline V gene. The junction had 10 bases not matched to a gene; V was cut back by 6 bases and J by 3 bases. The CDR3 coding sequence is TGTGCCAGCAGCCCCGCCTTGGCGGGAGGCTACAATGAGCAGTTCTTC. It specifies CASSPALAGGYNEQFF.

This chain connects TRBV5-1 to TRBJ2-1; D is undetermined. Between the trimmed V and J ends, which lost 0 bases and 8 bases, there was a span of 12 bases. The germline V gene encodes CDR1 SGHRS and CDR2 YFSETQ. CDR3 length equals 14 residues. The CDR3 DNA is TGCGCCAGCAGCTTGGGAGCTAGAGTCGATGAGCAGTTCTTC. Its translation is CASSLGARVDEQFF.

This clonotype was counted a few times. The CDR3 region is CASSLAAGLSSYEQYF. The DNA for the CDR3 is TGTGCCAGCAGTTTGGCCGCGGGGCTTAGCTCCTACGAGCAGTACTTC. V usage is TRBV28 and J usage is TRBJ2-7; a weak D match, TRBD2 (6 bases). Germline V gene lookup returns CDR1 MDHEN and CDR2 SYDVKM. The CDR3 is 16 residues long. The V end lost 3 bases, the J end lost 0 bases, and 15 bases lay between the germline ends.

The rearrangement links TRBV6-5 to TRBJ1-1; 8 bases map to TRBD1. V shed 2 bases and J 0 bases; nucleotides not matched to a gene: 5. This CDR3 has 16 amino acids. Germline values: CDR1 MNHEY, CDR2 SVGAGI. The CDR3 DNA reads TGTGCCAGCAGTTACACCCGGACAGGGATGAACACTGAAGCTTTCTTT. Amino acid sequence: CASSYTRTGMNTEAFF.

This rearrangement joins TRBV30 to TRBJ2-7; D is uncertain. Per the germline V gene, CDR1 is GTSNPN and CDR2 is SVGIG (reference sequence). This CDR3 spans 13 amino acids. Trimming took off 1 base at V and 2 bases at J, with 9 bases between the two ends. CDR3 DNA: TGTGCCTGGAGTGAAGGGTTCGCCTACGAGCAGTACTTC. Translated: CAWSEGFAYEQYF. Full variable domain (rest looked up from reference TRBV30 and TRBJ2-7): SQTIHQWPATLVQPVGSPLSLECTVEGTSNPNLYWYRQAAGRGLQLLFYSVGIGQISSEVPQNLSASRPQDRQFILSSKKLLLSDSGFYLCAWSEGFAYEQYFGPGTRLTVT.

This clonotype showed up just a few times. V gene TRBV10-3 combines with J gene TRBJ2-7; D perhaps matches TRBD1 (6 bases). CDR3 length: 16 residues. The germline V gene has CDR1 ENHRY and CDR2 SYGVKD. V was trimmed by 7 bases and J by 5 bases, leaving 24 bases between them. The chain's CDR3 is CAINPHKGEYGNEQYF. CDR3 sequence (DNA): TGTGCCATCAACCCTCACAAGGGGGAGTATGGAAACGAGCAGTACTTC.

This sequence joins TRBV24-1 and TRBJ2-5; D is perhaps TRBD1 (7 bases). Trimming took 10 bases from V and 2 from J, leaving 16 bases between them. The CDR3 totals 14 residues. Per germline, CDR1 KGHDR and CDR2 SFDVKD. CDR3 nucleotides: TGTGCCACGAGGGAAGCAGGGGGGCAAGAGACCCAGTACTTC. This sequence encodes CATREAGGQETQYF.

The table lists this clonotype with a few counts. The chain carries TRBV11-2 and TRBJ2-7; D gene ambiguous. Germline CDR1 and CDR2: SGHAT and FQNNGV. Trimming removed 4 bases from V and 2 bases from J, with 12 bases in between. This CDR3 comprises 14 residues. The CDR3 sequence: CASSSTWATYEQYF. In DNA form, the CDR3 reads TGTGCCAGCAGCTCGACGTGGGCTACCTACGAGCAGTACTTC.

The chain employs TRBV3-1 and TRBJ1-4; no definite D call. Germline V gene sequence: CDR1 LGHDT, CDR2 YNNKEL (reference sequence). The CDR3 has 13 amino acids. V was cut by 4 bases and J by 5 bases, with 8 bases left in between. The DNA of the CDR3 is TGTGCCAGCAGCCCCGGAACAAATGAAAAACTGTTTTTT. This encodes CASSPGTNEKLFF.

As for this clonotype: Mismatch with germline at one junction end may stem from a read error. The CDR3 spells CASSKDRRGYEQYF. The DNA of the CDR3 is TGCGCCAGCAGCAAAGACAGGAGGGGCTACGAGCAGTACTTC. The genes are TRBV4-1 and TRBJ2-7, with D perhaps TRBD1 or TRBD2 (6 bases each). The CDR3 runs to 14 residues. Germline lookup yields CDR1 MGHRA and CDR2 YSYEKL.

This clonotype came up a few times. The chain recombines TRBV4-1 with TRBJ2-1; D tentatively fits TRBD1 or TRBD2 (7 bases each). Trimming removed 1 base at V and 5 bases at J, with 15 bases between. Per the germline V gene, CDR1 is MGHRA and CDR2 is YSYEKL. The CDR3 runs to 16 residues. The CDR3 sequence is CASSQVRAGGDNEQFF. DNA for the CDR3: TGCGCCAGCAGCCAAGTTCGGGCAGGGGGGGACAATGAGCAGTTCTTC.

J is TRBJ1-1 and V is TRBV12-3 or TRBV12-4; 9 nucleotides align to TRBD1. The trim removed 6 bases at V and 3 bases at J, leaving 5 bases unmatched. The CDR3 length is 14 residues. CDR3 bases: TGTGCCAGCAGGAAACAGGGGGCACACACTGAAGCTTTCTTT. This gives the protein CASRKQGAHTEAFF.

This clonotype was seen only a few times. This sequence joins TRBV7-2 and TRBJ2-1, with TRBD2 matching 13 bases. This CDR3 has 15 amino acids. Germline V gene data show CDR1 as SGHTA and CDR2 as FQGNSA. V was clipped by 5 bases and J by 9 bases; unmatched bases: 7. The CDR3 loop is CASSLWTSGSPEQFF. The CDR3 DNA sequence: TGTGCCAGCAGCCTCTGGACTAGCGGGAGCCCTGAGCAGTTCTTC.

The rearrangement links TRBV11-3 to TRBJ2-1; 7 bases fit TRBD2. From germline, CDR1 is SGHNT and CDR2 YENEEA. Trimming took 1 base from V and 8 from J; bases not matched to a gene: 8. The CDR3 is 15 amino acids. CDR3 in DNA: TGTGCCAGCAGCTTAGCGGCGGGAGTGAACGATGAGCAGTTCTTC. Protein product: CASSLAAGVNDEQFF.